This T cell receptor beta chain was found in a study of response to subunit inactivated influenza vaccine. The CDR3 spans 14 residues. CDR1 and CDR2 from the germline V gene are DFQATT and SNEGSKA (reference sequence). Trimming cost V 2 bases and J 8 bases, with 18 bases left between them. TCRdb re-called the RT-PCR reads through MiXCR, storing one row per CDR3 protein. Found here are over 300,000 distinct CDR3 sequences, 21% of them singletons; the top ten hold 10%. Sequencing was performed on PBMCs from blood, taken about 20 months after vaccination. The V gene is TRBV20-1, the J gene TRBJ1-2; unclear D gene. This TCR derives from a man aged 50 to 69 who received an inactivated influenza vaccine. CDR3 DNA: TGCAGTGCTAGATCCCCCGGGCTAAGGTTAGGCTACACCTTC. Its protein product is CSARSPGLRLGYTF.